The 22 T cell receptor beta chains in this list originate from one sample, sequenced in a study of beta chain features in type 1 diabetes. Expressed TCRB transcripts were sequenced because the isolated RNA had all been reverse transcribed beforehand. This table comes from immunoSEQ multiplex PCR, and its TCRdb copy is limited to in-frame clones, with some not included. The sample contains 35,000 to 45,000 clones, roughly 70% of which appear only once. Their antigens are not known. Study-wide points: All four CD4+ subsets from Type 1 diabetes patients carried moderately but significantly shorter TCRB CDR3s.

Sequencing input: Tregs from blood. The receptors here all came from a man aged 30-40 years with type 1 diabetes. Some clones in this sample may be carry-over from other donors' samples.

This clone was observed a single time. The chain carries TRBV7-2 and TRBJ2-3; 14 bases are shared with TRBD2. Germline V gives CDR1 SGHTA, CDR2 FQGNSA. V was clipped by 1 base and J by 14 bases; unmatched bases: 8. The CDR3 has 15 residues. The chain's CDR3 is CASSLVVTSGGAWYF. Written as DNA, the CDR3 is TGTGCCAGCAGCTTAGTAGTGACTAGCGGGGGGGCCTGGTATTTT.

This clone appeared a few times. V gene TRBV7-2 combines with J gene TRBJ2-2, with 7 bases that match TRBD2. The CDR3 is 17 residues long. CDR1 is SGHTA, CDR2 FQGNSA, per germline. V gave up 5 bases and J gave up 3 bases; unmatched junction bases: 12. CDR3 DNA sequence: TGTGCCAGCAGCACATCAACTAGCGCTAGGGACACCGGGGAGCTGTTTTTT. Translation gives CASSTSTSARDTGELFF.

The chain employs TRBV7-9 and TRBJ1-1; 8 nucleotides agree with TRBD1. J lost 6 bases, V lost 5 bases, and 11 bases had no gene match. Germline V gives CDR1 SEHNR, CDR2 FQNEAQ (reference sequence). The CDR3 has 15 amino acids. CDR3 in DNA: TGTGCCAGCAGCCTCCTTTCAGGGGGCCTGCCTGAAGCTTTCTTT. Translation gives CASSLLSGGLPEAFF. Supplemented by reference TRBV7-9 and TRBJ1-1, the full variable domain reads DTGVSQNPRHKITKRGQNVTFRCDPISEHNRLYWYRQTLGQGPEFLTYFQNEAQLEKSRLLSDRFSAERPKGSFSTLEIQRTEQGDSAMYLCASSLLSGGLPEAFFGQGTRLTVV.

A single count supports this clone. The chain carries TRBV2 and TRBJ1-1, with TRBD1 as a possible D gene (6 bases). This CDR3 region has 11 residues. Germline-derived CDR1 and CDR2 are SNHLY and FYNNEI. V was clipped by 7 bases and J by 4 bases, with 7 bases between them. The CDR3 loop is CASNRVTEAFF. In nucleotides, the CDR3 is TGTGCCAGCAACAGGGTCACTGAAGCTTTCTTT.

This clone was detected only a few times. Other DNA sequences from this sample encode an identical CDR3 as well. J is TRBJ2-5 and V is TRBV7-2; D is possibly TRBD2 (5 bases). Deletions cut 5 bases from V and 1 base from J, with 8 bases between. Germline assignment: CDR1 SGHTA and CDR2 FQGNSA. CDR3 length: 13 amino acids. Here the CDR3 DNA reads TGTGCCAGCAGCAGACGGGGCCAAGAGACCCAGTACTTC. This codes for CASSRRGQETQYF.

The table lists this clone with a few counts. The chain recombines TRBV6-6 with TRBJ1-5; a possible D gene is TRBD1 (5 bases). V shed 6 bases and J shed 5 bases, with 17 bases lying between them. Germline-derived CDR1 and CDR2 are MNHNY and SVGAGI (reference sequence). This CDR3 is built from 15 residues. The CDR3 spells CASSRYIGVHQPQHF. CDR3 sequence (DNA): TGTGCCAGCAGCCGGTATATAGGGGTACATCAGCCCCAGCATTTT.

The J gene is TRBJ2-1, the V gene TRBV5-1; TRBD2 agrees at 13 bases. This CDR3 is 19 amino acids long. Germline CDR1 and CDR2: SGHRS and YFSETQ. The ends lost 1 base at V and 0 bases at J; junction bases unmatched: 7. CDR3 sequence (DNA): TGCGCCAGCAGCTTGTCCGGGACTAGCGGGGTCCCCTCCTACAATGAGCAGTTCTTC. Encoded protein: CASSLSGTSGVPSYNEQFF.

V and J are TRBV4-1 and TRBJ1-5; no firm D call. The CDR3 is 15 residues long. Germline CDR1 and CDR2: MGHRA and YSYEKL. The V and J ends lost 0 bases and 7 bases respectively, with 13 bases between them. The CDR3 spells CASSQDTRARQPQHF. In nucleotides, the CDR3 is TGCGCCAGCAGCCAAGATACGAGGGCACGACAGCCCCAGCATTTT.

This chain joins TRBV7-2 and TRBJ2-1, with TRBD1 matching 7 bases. CDR3 length: 13 amino acids. Germline-derived CDR1 and CDR2 are SGHTA and FQGNSA. V gave up 5 bases and J gave up 12 bases; unmatched junction bases: 10. The CDR3 coding sequence is TGTGCCAGCAGCCCAAGACAGGGTTTCGGGCAGTTCTTC. The encoded protein is CASSPRQGFGQFF.

The chain has TRBV6-5 and TRBJ1-5, with TRBD1 matching 8 bases. V trimming: 10 bases; J trimming: 7 bases; junction bases outside the gene matches: 15. The CDR3 covers 15 residues. Germline lookup yields CDR1 MNHEY and CDR2 SVGAGI. The CDR3 reads CATARGRGLGQPQHF. The DNA of the CDR3 is TGTGCCACCGCCCGTGGCAGGGGGCTTGGGCAGCCCCAGCATTTT.

This chain connects TRBV7-2 to TRBJ2-2, with TRBD1 as a possible D gene (5 bases). Trimming pared 2 bases from V and 4 bases from J, leaving 11 bases between. The CDR3 is 15 amino acids. Germline V gene data show CDR1 as SGHTA and CDR2 as FQGNSA. The CDR3 nucleotides are TGTGCCAGCAGCTTAATTTGGGGCGTCACCGGGGAGCTGTTTTTT. It encodes CASSLIWGVTGELFF.

The V gene is TRBV6-5, the J gene TRBJ2-7; TRBD1 might be the D (5 bases). From germline, CDR1 is MNHEY and CDR2 SVGAGI. Trimming stripped 7 bases from V and 4 bases from J, with 20 bases between. This CDR3 is built from 15 residues. The CDR3: CASKLRSTGSYEQYF. CDR3 nucleotide sequence: TGTGCCAGCAAATTACGCTCTACAGGTTCTTACGAGCAGTACTTC.

The chain couples TRBV4-1 to TRBJ2-1; weak D call: TRBD2 (6 bases). V was shortened by 4 bases and J by 4 bases, with 14 bases between the two germline ends. This CDR3 is 15 amino acids long. CDR1 is MGHRA, CDR2 YSYEKL, per germline. CDR3 coding DNA: TGCGCCAGCAGCCCCCGAATAGCGGATTACAATGAGCAGTTCTTC. It yields the protein CASSPRIADYNEQFF.

The chain has TRBV7-3 and TRBJ1-1, with 8 bases fitting TRBD1. This CDR3 has 15 residues. CDR1 SGHTA and CDR2 FQGTGA come from the germline V gene. Trimming at V came to 0 bases and at J to 5 bases, leaving 5 bases not matched to a gene. The chain's CDR3 is CASSLTTGVRTEAFF. The CDR3 DNA is TGTGCCAGCAGCTTAACGACAGGGGTTCGGACTGAAGCTTTCTTT.

This clone was counted a few times. The chain has TRBV18 and TRBJ2-5; weak D call: TRBD2 (6 bases). The V gene's germline CDR1 is KGHSH and CDR2 LQKENI. The V and J ends lost 5 bases and 6 bases respectively, with 19 bases between them. This CDR3 is built from 15 residues. This chain's CDR3 is CASSSQAWDFQTQYF. The CDR3 DNA sequence: TGTGCCAGCTCATCCCAGGCTTGGGACTTCCAGACCCAGTACTTC. The full variable domain, its missing parts supplied by reference TRBV18 and TRBJ2-5, is NAGVMQNPRHLVRRRGQEARLRCSPMKGHSHVYWYRQLPEEGLKFMVYLQKENIIDESGMPKERFSAEFPKEGPSILRIQQVVRGDSAAYFCASSSQAWDFQTQYFGPGTRLLVL.

In this sample, this clone turned up a few times. The chain uses TRBV7-3 and TRBJ2-1; 8 bases line up with TRBD1. Germline CDR1 is SGHTA and CDR2 is FQGTGA. This CDR3 comprises 16 residues. V dropped 9 bases and J dropped 6; count of bases not matched to a gene: 16. This chain's CDR3 is CASTNPGGPLVNEQFF. CDR3 DNA sequence: TGTGCCAGTACGAATCCAGGGGGCCCACTGGTCAATGAGCAGTTCTTC.

Comments on this clone: One end of the junction does not line up with germline, which may come from a read error. The chain joins TRBV7-7 to TRBJ1-1, with 8 bases that match TRBD1. The CDR3 has 15 residues. Germline values: CDR1 SSHAT, CDR2 FNYEAQ (reference sequence). CDR3 amino acids: CASSPLGQANTEAFF. CDR3 DNA: TGTGCTAGCAGCCCCCTGGGACAGGCAAACACTGAAGCTTTCTTT.

This chain links TRBV13 with TRBJ2-1, with 9 bases fitting TRBD1. J lost 0 bases, V lost 4 bases, and 28 bases had no gene match. CDR3 length: 24 residues. In germline, CDR1 is PRHDT, CDR2 FYEKMQ (reference sequence). The CDR3 sequence is CASSSRGNFITGGKFGSSYNEQFF. In nucleotides, the CDR3 is TGTGCCAGCAGCTCCCGCGGAAATTTCATAACAGGGGGCAAATTTGGGAGCTCCTACAATGAGCAGTTCTTC.

For the CDR3, the DNA is TGTGCCAGCAGCCTGGGACAGGTCACCGGGGAGCTGTTTTTT. Protein product: CASSLGQVTGELFF. The rearrangement uses TRBV7-9 and TRBJ2-2, with 8 bases that match TRBD1. CDR1 and CDR2 (germline): SEHNR, FQNEAQ (reference sequence). The V gene end was trimmed by 5 bases and the J gene end by 4 bases; junction bases not matched to a gene: 3. CDR3 size: 14 residues.

The chain carries TRBV5-1 and TRBJ2-5; D possibly corresponds to TRBD1 (6 bases). This CDR3 spans 17 amino acids. The V end was cut by 0 bases, the J end by 2 bases, with 17 bases between. Per the germline V gene, CDR1 is SGHRS and CDR2 is YFSETQ. The chain's CDR3 is CASSLVKQGLGQETQYF. The CDR3 region has the DNA TGCGCCAGCAGCTTGGTAAAACAGGGATTGGGGCAAGAGACCCAGTACTTC.

Here the CDR3 reads CASRFDRSTEAFF. DNA for the CDR3: TGTGCCAGCAGATTCGACAGAAGCACTGAAGCTTTCTTT. This chain joins TRBV7-9 and TRBJ1-1; TRBD1 might be the D (5 bases). V lost 6 bases and J 4 bases, leaving 12 bases between the germline ends. CDR1 and CDR2 from the germline V gene are SEHNR and FQNEAQ (reference sequence). The CDR3 has 13 residues.

V usage is TRBV28 and J usage is TRBJ1-4; 7 bases agree with TRBD1. From germline, CDR1 is MDHEN and CDR2 SYDVKM. This CDR3 is built from 15 residues. Germline trimming cut 11 bases from V and 2 bases from J; bases unmatched to any gene: 11. CDR3: CAGRKGARTNEKLFF. CDR3 DNA: TGTGCCGGGCGGAAGGGGGCACGGACTAATGAAAAACTGTTTTTT.